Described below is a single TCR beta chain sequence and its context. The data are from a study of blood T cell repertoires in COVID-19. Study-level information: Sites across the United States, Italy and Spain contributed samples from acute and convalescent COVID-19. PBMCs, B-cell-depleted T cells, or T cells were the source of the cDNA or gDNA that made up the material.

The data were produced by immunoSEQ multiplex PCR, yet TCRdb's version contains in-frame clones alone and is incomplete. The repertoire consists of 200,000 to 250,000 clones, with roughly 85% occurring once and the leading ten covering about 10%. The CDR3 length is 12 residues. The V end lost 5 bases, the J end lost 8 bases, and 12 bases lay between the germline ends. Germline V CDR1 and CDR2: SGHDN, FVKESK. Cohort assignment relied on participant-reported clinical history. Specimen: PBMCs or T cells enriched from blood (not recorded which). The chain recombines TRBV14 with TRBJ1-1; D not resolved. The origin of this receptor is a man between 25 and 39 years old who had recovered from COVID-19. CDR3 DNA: TGTGCCAGCAGCTACGTCAGTACAGAAGCTTTCTTT. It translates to CASSYVSTEAFF.